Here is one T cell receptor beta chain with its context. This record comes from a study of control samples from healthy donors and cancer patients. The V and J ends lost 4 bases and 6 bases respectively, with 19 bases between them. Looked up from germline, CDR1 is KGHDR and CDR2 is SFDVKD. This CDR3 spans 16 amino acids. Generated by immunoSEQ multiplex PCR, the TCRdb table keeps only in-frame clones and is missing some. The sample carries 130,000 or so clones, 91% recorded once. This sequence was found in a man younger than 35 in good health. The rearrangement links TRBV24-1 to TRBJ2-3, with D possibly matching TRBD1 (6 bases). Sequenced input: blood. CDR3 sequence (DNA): TGTGCCACCAGTGACAGAGGAGCGAGGCAGGGGGATACGCAGTATTTT. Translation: CATSDRGARQGDTQYF.